This T cell receptor (beta chain) originates from a study of blood T cell repertoires in COVID-19. On the study more broadly: The origin of the acute and convalescent COVID-19 samples was the United States, Italy and Spain. Sample material is recorded as cDNA or gDNA derived from T cells, B-cell-depleted T cells, or PBMCs.

Original handling: Estimation of nucleated cell counts relied on the amplification of reference gene primers. Sequenced by immunoSEQ multiplex PCR; TCRdb stores in-frame clones only, minus some. The V and J calls and the clone size are those of that table, but D and trimming were determined from the DNA. The data hold 70,000 to 95,000 clones, with about 80% observed a single time. The V end was cut by 8 bases, the J end by 0 bases, with 18 bases between. CDR3 size: 16 residues. Germline lookup yields CDR1 MNHNY and CDR2 SVGAGI (reference sequence). Input material: peripheral blood. This receptor was taken from a human donor in a cohort sampled during active COVID-19. The chain carries TRBV6-6 and TRBJ2-3; D is possibly TRBD2 (5 bases). The CDR3 here is CASFFLQTTSTDTQYF. The CDR3 region has the DNA TGTGCCAGCTTTTTCCTCCAGACTACTAGCACAGATACGCAGTATTTT.